This T cell receptor (beta chain) was obtained from a study of T cell responses to AZD1222 COVID-19 vaccine. Points from the study as a whole: Rises in breadth and depth of Spike-specific TCRs came after two AZD1222 doses.

As regards this clone: Antigen specificity is unknown.

Germline-derived CDR1 and CDR2 are SGDLS and YYNGEE. The CDR3 has 15 amino acids. V dropped 0 bases and J dropped 3; count of bases not matched to a gene: 3. The assay was immunoSEQ multiplex PCR, and TCRdb's table has in-frame clones only and misses some. The sample has 150,000 to 200,000 clones, around 94% seen once; the top ten hold approximately 0.64%. The chain couples TRBV9 to TRBJ1-5, with 7 bases that match TRBD1. Sequences were derived from peripheral blood, sampled on day 0 of AZD1222 vaccination. The TCR comes from an adult in good health. DNA of the CDR3: TGTGCCAGCAGCGTAGATACAGGGGTCAATCAGCCCCAGCATTTT. Its translation: CASSVDTGVNQPQHF.